This T cell receptor (beta chain) stems from a study of T cell responses to AZD1222 COVID-19 vaccine. Study outcomes and limitations: Of spike-specific TCRs, nearly half reportedly target regions left unmutated in variants. Across the whole spike, CD4 TCRs peaked at regions 160-218 and 743-854. White British people made up most donors, females outnumbered males, and clonal diversity was possibly underestimated. Repertoire sampling occurred only after the peak T cell response.

CDR3 length: 14 residues. Trimming removed 4 bases from V and 3 bases from J, with 10 bases in between. Germline assignment: CDR1 MNHEY and CDR2 SVGAGI. Libraries were prepared by immunoSEQ multiplex PCR; TCRdb keeps only in-frame clonotypes and omits some of them. The table has 150,000 to 200,000 clones, about 90% seen once. Remarks on this clone: Its antigen remains unidentified.

The chain carries TRBV6-5 and TRBJ1-5, with D hard to call. This TCR derives from an adult who received the AZD1222 COVID-19 vaccine. The sequenced sample was peripheral blood, obtained 28 days after the second AZD1222 dose. CDR3 nucleotides: TGTGCCAGCAGTTCTGACGGATTCAATCAGCCCCAGCATTTT. Translating it yields CASSSDGFNQPQHF.